This T cell receptor (beta chain) came from a study of OX40 agonist ivuxolimab in advanced cancers. The study in broad terms: The costimulatory receptor OX40 (CD134) was targeted by ivuxolimab, a fully human IgG2 agonistic monoclonal antibody. Intravenous ivuxolimab was administered to patients every 2 weeks at six dose levels: 0.01, 0.1, 0.3, 1.5, 3 and 10 mg/kg. Among the approximately 50 dose-escalation patients, around 19 had hepatocellular carcinoma, approximately 15 melanoma, 9 renal cell carcinoma and 9 head and neck cancer. A male proportion of roughly 85% and a mean age of about 60 years, ranging from roughly 23 to 80, were recorded for the dose-escalation cohort. Patients were allowed to have had prior anti-PD-1, anti-PD-L1 or anti-CTLA-4 therapy, and 40% of the dose-escalation patients had been treated with checkpoint inhibitors. Partial responses were achieved by three dose-escalation patients, of whom one had hepatocellular carcinoma and two had cutaneous melanoma. The purpose of peripheral TCRbeta sequencing was to test whether ivuxolimab changed TCR sequence diversity and led to clonal T-cell expansion. The paper reports the monotherapy dose-escalation portion (N of about 50 patients) of the phase I ivuxolimab trial.

The investigation overall reported the following: On average, CD8+ T cells showed more expanded clones than CD4+ T cells after ivuxolimab. Low levels of normalized T-cell clonal expansion were also shown by some nonresponding patients. The antigen specificity of the peripheral T cells that underwent clonal expansion was not determined. In partial responders in the 0.1-3.0 mg/kg groups, normalized peripheral clonal expansion was found to be among the lowest, especially among CD8+ T cells. At doses of 0.1 to 3.0 mg/kg, clonal expansion of both CD4+ and CD8+ T cells in blood was seen between baseline and week 6.

Patients with a history of autoimmune disease or receiving systemic immunosuppression were excluded from the trial. Peripheral blood for TCR sequencing was drawn from every dose cohort at baseline, at cycle 4 day 1 and at cycle 7 day 1. The samples were drawn from a first-in-human, open-label, multicenter phase I dose-escalation trial of ivuxolimab. The trial enrolled adults with locally advanced or metastatic head and neck squamous cell, hepatocellular, melanoma or renal cell carcinoma. Before TCR sequencing, CD4+ T cells and CD8+ T cells from peripheral blood were sorted into separate populations. On this clone itself: It lacks a known antigen. Per-base qualities were not stored, and no clone one base away is much larger.

Genomic DNA was isolated from the sorted cells so that the TCRbeta CDR3 region could be sequenced. The immunoSEQ Assay was used for sequencing of TCRbeta CDR3 regions. Sourced from immuneACCESS, this table was stored by TCRdb with only in-frame sequences that have V and J called. A share of the clones is absent; for the studies checked, an unresolved V gene accounts for under half, and the remainder has no known explanation. The sample yields just under 80,000 clones; approximately 84% were counted once. Of the sample, 25% is held by the ten largest clones. The CDR1 and CDR2 encoded by the germline V gene (reference sequence) are MNHEY and SMNVEV. The CDR3 has 16 amino acids, counting the end cysteine and phenylalanine. The only DNA kept is the CDR3, 48 bases in frame from the first base. Germline trimming amounts to 6 bases on V and 0 bases on J, with 9 as the count of junction bases outside the gene matches.

The source of this sequence is an adult with an advanced solid tumor such as melanoma, head and neck, liver or kidney cancer. The specimen was CD4+ or CD8+ T cells sorted from blood, collected in a trial of the OX40 agonist ivuxolimab. The chain joins TRBV27 to TRBJ2-3; 7 central bases correspond to TRBD2. Here the CDR3 is given as CASRSPPSGSTDTQYF. The DNA sequence is given as TGTGCCAGCAGGTCTCCCCCTAGCGGAAGCACAGATACGCAGTATTTT.